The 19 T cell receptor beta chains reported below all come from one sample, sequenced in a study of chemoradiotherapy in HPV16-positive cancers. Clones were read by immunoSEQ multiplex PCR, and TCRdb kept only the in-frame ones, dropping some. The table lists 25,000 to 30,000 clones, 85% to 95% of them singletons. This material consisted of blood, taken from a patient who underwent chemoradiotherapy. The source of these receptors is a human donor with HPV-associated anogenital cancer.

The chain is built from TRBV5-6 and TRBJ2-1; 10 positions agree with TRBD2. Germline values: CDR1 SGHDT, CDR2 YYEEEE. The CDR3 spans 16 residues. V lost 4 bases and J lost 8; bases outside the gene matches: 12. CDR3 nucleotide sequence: TGTGCCAGCAGCCCAACGACTAGCGGGTTTAACTATGAGCAGTTCTTC. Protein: CASSPTTSGFNYEQFF. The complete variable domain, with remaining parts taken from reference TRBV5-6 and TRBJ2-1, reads DAGVTQSPTHLIKTRGQQVTLRCSPKSGHDTVSWYQQALGQGPQFIFQYYEEEERQRGNFPDRFSGHQFPNYSSELNVNALLLGDSALYLCASSPTTSGFNYEQFFGPGTRLTVL.

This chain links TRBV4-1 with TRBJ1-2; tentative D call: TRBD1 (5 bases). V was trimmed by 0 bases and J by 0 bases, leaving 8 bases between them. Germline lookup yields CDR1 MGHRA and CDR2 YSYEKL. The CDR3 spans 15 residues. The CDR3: CASSQEGAANYGYTF. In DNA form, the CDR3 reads TGCGCCAGCAGCCAAGAAGGGGCGGCTAACTATGGCTACACCTTC.

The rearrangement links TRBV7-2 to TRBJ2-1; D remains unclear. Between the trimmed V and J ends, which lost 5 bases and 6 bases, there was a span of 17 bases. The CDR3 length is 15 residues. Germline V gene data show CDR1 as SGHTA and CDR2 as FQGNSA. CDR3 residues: CASSHGSGWVNEQFF. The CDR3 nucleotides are TGTGCCAGCAGCCATGGTAGTGGTTGGGTCAATGAGCAGTTCTTC.

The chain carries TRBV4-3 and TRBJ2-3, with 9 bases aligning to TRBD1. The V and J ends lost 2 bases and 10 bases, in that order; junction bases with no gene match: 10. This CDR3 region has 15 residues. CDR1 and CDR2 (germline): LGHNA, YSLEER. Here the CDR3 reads CASSQTGGPSVAQYF. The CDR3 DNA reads TGCGCCAGCAGCCAAACAGGGGGCCCCTCGGTGGCGCAGTATTTT.

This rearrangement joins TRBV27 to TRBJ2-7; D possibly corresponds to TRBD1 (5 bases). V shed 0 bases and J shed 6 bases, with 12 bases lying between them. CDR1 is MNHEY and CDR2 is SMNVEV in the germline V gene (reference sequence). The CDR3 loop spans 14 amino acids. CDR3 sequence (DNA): TGTGCCAGCAGTTTATCGCTCAGGGTGGGCGAGCAGTACTTC. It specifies CASSLSLRVGEQYF.

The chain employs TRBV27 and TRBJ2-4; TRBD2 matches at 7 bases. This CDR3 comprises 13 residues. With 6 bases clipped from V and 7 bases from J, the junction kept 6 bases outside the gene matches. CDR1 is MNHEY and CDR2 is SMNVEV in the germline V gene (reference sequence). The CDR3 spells CASSLIGGNIQYF. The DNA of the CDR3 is TGTGCCAGCAGCCTTATCGGGGGGAACATTCAGTACTTC.

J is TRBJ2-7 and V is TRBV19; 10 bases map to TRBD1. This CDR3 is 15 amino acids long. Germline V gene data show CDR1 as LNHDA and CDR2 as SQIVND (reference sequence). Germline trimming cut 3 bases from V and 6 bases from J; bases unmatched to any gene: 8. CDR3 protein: CASSIRTGGIAEQYF. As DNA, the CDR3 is TGTGCCAGTAGTATTAGGACAGGGGGTATCGCCGAGCAGTACTTC.

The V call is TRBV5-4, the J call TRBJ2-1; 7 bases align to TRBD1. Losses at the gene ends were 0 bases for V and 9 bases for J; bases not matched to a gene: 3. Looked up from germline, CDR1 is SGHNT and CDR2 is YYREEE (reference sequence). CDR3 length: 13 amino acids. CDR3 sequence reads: CASSLDRGVEQFF. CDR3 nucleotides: TGTGCCAGCAGCTTGGACAGGGGAGTTGAGCAGTTCTTC.

The DNA of the CDR3 is TGTGCCTGGAGTGTACGGGGACAGATTAATTCACCCCTCCACTTT. It translates to CAWSVRGQINSPLHF. V gene TRBV30 combines with J gene TRBJ1-6; TRBD1 agrees at 7 bases. V gave up 0 bases and J gave up 6 bases; unmatched junction bases: 5. Germline V lookup: CDR1 GTSNPN, CDR2 SVGIG (reference sequence). CDR3 length: 15 amino acids.

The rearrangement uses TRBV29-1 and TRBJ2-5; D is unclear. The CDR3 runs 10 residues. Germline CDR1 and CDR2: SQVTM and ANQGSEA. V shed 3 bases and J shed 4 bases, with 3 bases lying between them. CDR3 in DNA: TGCAGCGTTGAGGGAGAGACCCAGTACTTC. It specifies CSVEGETQYF.

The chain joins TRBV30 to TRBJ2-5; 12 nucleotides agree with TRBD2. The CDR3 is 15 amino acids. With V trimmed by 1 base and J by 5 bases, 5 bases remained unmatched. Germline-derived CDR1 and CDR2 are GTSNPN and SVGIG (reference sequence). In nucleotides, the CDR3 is TGTGCCTGGAGTGATCTAGCGGGGGGGCCGGAGACCCAGTACTTC. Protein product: CAWSDLAGGPETQYF.

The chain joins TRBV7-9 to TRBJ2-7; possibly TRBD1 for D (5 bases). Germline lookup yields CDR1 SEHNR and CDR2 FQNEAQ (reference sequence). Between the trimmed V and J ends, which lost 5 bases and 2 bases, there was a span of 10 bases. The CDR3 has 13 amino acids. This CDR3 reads CASSKDTAYEQYF. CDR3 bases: TGTGCCAGCAGCAAGGACACGGCCTACGAGCAGTACTTC.

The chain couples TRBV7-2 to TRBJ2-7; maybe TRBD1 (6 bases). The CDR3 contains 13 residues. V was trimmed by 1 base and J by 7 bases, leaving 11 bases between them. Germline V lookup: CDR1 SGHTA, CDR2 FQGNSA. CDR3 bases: TGTGCCAGCAGCTTAGTAGGGGGTCTAGAGCAGTACTTC. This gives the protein CASSLVGGLEQYF.

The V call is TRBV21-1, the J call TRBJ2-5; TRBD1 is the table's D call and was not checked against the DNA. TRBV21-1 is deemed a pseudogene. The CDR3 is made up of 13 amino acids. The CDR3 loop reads CASNWTAEETQYF. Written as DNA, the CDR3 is TGTGCCAGCAACTGGACAGCCGAAGAGACCCAGTACTTC.

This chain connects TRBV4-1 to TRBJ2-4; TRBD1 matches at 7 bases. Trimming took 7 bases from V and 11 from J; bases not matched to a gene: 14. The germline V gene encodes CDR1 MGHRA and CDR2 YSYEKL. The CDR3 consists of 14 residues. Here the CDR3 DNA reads TGCGCCAGCACTACAACAGGGGTCGAAATCGTTCAGTACTTC. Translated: CASTTTGVEIVQYF.

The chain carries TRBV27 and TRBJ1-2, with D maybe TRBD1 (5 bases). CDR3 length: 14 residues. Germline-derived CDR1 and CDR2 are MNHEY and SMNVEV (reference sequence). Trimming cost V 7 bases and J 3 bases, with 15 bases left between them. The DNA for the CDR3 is TGTGCCAGCACCGTTAGGGGAGGCGACTATGGCTACACCTTC. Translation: CASTVRGGDYGYTF.

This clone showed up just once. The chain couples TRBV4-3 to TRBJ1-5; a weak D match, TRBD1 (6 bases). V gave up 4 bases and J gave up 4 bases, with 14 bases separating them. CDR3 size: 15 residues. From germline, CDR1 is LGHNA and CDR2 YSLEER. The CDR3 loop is CASSPLYRDNQPQHF. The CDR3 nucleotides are TGCGCCAGCAGCCCGCTATACAGGGATAATCAGCCCCAGCATTTT.

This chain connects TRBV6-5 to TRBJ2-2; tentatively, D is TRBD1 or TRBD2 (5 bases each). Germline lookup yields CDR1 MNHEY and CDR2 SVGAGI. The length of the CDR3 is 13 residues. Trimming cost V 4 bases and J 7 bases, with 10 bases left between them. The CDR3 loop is CASSSRGGGELFF. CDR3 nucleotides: TGTGCCAGCAGTTCCCGTGGGGGCGGGGAGCTGTTTTTT.

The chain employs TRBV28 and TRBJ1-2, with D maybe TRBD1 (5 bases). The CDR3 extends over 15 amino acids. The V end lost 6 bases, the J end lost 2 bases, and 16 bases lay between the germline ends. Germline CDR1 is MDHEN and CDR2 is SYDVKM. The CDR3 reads CASSYQGNINYGYTF. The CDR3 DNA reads TGTGCCAGCAGCTATCAGGGAAACATCAACTATGGCTACACCTTC.